The source of this T cell receptor (beta chain) is a study of shared clonotypes between healthy human individuals. The repertoire was sequenced with immunoSEQ multiplex PCR; TCRdb's copy has only in-frame clones and lacks some. This sample has 2 million to 2.5 million clones, with almost 96% found just once. Germline V gene data show CDR1 as MDHEN and CDR2 as SYDVKM. There are 14 residues in the CDR3. After removal of 2 bases from V and 7 bases from J, the junction contained 4 bases not matched to a gene. The sequenced sample consisted of naive CD4+ T cells sorted from blood. As to subset: CD45RA+ positively selected. The sequence was collected from a young man in good health. The rearrangement uses TRBV28 and TRBJ1-5; 8 bases are a match to TRBD1. The DNA for the CDR3 is TGTGCCAGCAGTTTAACAGGGGGGCAACAGCCCCAGCATTTT. Amino acid sequence: CASSLTGGQQPQHF.